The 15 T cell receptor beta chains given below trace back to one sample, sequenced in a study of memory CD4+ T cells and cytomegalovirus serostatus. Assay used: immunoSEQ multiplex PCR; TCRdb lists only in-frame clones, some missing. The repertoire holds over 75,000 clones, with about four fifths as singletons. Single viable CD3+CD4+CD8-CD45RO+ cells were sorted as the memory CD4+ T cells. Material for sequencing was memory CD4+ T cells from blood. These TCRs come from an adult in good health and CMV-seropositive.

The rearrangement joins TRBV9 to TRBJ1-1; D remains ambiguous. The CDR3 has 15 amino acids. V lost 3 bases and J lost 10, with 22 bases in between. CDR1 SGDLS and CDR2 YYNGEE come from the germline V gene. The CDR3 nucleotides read TGTGCCAGCAGCGGAGCCGGGTTATTTGGCTCCGGAGCTTTCTTT. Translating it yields CASSGAGLFGSGAFF.

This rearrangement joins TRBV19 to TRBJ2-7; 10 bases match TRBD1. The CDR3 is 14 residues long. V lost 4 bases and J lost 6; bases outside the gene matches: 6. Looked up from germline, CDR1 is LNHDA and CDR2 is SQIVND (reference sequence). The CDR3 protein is CASSTQTGGGEQYF. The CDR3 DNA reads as TGTGCCAGTAGTACCCAGACAGGGGGCGGCGAGCAGTACTTC.

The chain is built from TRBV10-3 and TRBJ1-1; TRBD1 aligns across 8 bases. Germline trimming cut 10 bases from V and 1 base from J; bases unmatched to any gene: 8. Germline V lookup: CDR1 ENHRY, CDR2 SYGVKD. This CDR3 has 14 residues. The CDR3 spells CATLQDRANTEAFF. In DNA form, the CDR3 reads TGTGCCACGCTTCAGGACAGGGCGAACACTGAAGCTTTCTTT.

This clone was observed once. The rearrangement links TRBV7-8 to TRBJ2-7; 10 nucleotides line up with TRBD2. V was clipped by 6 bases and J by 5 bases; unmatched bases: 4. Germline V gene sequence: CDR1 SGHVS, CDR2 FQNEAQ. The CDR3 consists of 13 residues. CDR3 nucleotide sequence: TGTGCCAGCAGACTAGCGGGAACGGACGAGCAGTACTTC. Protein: CASRLAGTDEQYF. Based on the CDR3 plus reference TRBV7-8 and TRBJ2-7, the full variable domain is GAGVSQSPRYKVAKRGQDVALRCDPISGHVSLFWYQQALGQGPEFLTYFQNEAQLDKSGLPSDRFFAERPEGSVSTLKIQRTQQEDSAVYLCASRLAGTDEQYFGPGTRLTVT.

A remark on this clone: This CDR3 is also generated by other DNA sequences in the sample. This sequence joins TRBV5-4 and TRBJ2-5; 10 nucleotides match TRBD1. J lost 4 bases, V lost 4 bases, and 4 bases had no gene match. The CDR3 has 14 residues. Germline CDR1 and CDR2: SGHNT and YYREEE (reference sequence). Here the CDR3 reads CASSRQGAVETQYF. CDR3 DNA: TGTGCCAGCAGCCGACAGGGGGCGGTAGAGACCCAGTACTTC. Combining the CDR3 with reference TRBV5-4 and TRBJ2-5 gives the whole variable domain ETGVTQSPTHLIKTRGQQVTLRCSSQSGHNTVSWYQQALGQGPQFIFQYYREEENGRGNFPPRFSGLQFPNYSSELNVNALELDDSALYLCASSRQGAVETQYFGPGTRLLVL.

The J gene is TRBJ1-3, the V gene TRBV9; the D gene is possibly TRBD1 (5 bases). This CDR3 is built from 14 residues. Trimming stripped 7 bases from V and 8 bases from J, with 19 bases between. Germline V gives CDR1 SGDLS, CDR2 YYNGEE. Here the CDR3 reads CASARDGVLDTIYF. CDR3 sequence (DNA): TGTGCCAGCGCGAGGGACGGTGTCTTAGACACCATATATTTT. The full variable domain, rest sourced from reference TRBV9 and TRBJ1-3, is DSGVTQTPKHLITATGQRVTLRCSPRSGDLSVYWYQQSLDQGLQFLIQYYNGEERAKGNILERFSAQQFPDLHSELNLSSLELGDSALYFCASARDGVLDTIYFGEGSWLTVV.

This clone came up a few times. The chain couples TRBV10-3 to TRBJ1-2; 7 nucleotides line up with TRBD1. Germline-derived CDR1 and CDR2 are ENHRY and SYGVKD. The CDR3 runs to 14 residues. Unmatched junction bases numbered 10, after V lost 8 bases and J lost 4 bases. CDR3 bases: TGTGCCATCCCTAGGACAGGTGGGGGCTATGGCTACACCTTC. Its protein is CAIPRTGGGYGYTF.

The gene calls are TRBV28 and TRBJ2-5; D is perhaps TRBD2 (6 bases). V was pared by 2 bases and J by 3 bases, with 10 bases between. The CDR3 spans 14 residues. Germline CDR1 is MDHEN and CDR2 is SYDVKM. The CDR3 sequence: CASSLTSTEETQYF. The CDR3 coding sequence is TGTGCCAGCAGTTTAACTAGCACAGAAGAGACCCAGTACTTC.

In DNA, the CDR3 is TGTGCCAGCAGTTTCGGCGGGAGGCGGGAGCAGTACTTC. Protein product: CASSFGGRREQYF. The rearrangement uses TRBV28 and TRBJ2-7; 8 positions match TRBD2. The CDR3 runs 13 residues. Germline lookup yields CDR1 MDHEN and CDR2 SYDVKM. J gave up 7 bases and V 3 bases, and 5 bases lay outside the gene matches.

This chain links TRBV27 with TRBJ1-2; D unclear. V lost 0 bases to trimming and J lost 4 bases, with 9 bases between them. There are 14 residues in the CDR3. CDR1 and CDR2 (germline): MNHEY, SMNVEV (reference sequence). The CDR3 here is CASSLSLGSYGYTF. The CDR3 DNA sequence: TGTGCCAGCAGTTTATCGTTAGGGAGCTATGGCTACACCTTC.

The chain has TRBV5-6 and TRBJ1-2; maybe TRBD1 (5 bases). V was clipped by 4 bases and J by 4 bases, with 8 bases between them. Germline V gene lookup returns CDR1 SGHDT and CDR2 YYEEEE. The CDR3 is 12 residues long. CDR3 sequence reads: CASSGGPYGYTF. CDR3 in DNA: TGTGCCAGCAGCGGGGGACCCTATGGCTACACCTTC.

CDR3 sequence: CASSSATGNQPQHF. The DNA for the CDR3 is TGTGCCAGCAGTTCCGCTACAGGGAATCAGCCCCAGCATTTT. The V gene is TRBV6-5, the J gene TRBJ1-5, with a possible D match to TRBD1 (6 bases). This CDR3 has 14 amino acids. Germline V CDR1 and CDR2: MNHEY, SVGAGI. Deletions cut 4 bases from V and 4 bases from J, with 11 bases between.

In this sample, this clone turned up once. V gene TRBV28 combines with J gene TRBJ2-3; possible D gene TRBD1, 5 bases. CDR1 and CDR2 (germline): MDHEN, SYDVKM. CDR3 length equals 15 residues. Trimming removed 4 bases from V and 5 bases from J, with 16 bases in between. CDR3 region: CASSSIQALGDTQYF. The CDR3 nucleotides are TGTGCCAGCAGTTCGATACAGGCGTTAGGAGATACGCAGTATTTT.

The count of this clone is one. CDR3 residues: CASSLGGSSLETQYF. For the CDR3, the DNA is TGTGCCAGCAGTCTAGGGGGAAGTAGCCTAGAGACCCAGTACTTC. The chain recombines TRBV6-5 with TRBJ2-5; maybe TRBD1 (6 bases). The CDR3 extends over 15 amino acids. V dropped 5 bases and J dropped 4 bases, with 17 bases sitting between them. Germline V lookup: CDR1 MNHEY, CDR2 SVGAGI.

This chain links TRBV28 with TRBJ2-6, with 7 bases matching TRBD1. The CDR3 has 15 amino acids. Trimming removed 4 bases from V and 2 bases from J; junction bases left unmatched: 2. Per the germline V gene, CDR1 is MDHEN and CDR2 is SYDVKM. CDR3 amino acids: CASSYRGPGANVLTF. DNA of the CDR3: TGTGCCAGCAGTTACAGGGGACCTGGGGCCAACGTCCTGACTTTC.